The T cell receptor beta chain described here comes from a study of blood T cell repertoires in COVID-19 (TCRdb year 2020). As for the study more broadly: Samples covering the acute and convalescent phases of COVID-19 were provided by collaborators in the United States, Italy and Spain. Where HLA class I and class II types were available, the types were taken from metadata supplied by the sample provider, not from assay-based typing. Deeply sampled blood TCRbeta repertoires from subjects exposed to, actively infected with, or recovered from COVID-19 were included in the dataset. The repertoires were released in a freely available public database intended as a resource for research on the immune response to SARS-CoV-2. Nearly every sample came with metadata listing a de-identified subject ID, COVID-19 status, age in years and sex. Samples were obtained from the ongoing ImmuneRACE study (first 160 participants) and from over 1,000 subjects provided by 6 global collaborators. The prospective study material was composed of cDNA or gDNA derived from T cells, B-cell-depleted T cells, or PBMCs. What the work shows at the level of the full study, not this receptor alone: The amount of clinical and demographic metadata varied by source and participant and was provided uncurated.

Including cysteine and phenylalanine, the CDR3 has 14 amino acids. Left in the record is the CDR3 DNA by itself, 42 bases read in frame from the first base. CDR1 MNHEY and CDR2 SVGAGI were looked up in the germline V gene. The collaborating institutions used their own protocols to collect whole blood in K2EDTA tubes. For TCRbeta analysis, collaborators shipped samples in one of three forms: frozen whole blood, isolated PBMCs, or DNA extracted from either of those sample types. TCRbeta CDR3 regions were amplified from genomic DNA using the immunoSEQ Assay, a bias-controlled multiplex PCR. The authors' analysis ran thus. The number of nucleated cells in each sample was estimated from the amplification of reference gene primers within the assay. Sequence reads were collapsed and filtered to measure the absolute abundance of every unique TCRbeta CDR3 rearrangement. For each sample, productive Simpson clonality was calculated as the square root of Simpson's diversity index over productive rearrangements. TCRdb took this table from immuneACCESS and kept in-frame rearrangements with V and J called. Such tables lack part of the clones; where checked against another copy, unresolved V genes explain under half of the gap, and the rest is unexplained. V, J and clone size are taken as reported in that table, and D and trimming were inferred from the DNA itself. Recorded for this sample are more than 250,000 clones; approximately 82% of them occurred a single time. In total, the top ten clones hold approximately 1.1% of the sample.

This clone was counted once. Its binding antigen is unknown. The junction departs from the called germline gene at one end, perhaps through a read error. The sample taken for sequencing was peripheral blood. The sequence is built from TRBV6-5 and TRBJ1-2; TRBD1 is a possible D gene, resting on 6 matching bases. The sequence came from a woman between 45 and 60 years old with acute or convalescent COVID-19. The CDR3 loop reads CASNYRELNYGYTF. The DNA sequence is TGTGCCAGCAATTACAGGGAGCTTAACTATGGCTACACCTTC.